Below are 13 T cell receptor beta chains sequenced from a single sample in a study of CD8 T cells in Susac syndrome. Reverse transcription of roughly 0.5 to 1 ug RNA was performed with random hexamers. One entry per CDR3 protein results from TCRdb running MiXCR on the immunoSEQ multiplex PCR reads. The sample holds roughly 180,000 distinct CDR3 sequences, approximately 95% seen once. Sequenced material: CD4+ T cells from PBMCs. These TCRs come from a human donor in good health.

The rearrangement links TRBV28 to TRBJ2-7; the D gene is possibly TRBD2 (5 bases). V was cut by 7 bases and J by 0 bases, with 10 bases left in between. This CDR3 contains 13 residues. Germline CDR1 is MDHEN and CDR2 is SYDVKM. The CDR3 DNA reads as TGTGCCAGCATTCAAGGGAGCTCCTACGAGCAGTACTTC. Translation gives CASIQGSSYEQYF.

This rearrangement joins TRBV7-9 to TRBJ2-7, with 7 bases aligning to TRBD1. The CDR3 has 16 residues. Unmatched junction bases numbered 12, after V lost 4 bases and J lost 3 bases. Germline CDR1 SEHNR, CDR2 FQNEAQ (reference sequence). DNA of the CDR3: TGTGCCAGCAGCTCCTGGACCGGGACAGACTTCTACGAGCAGTACTTC. Translated, it gives CASSSWTGTDFYEQYF.

In this sample, this clonotype turned up once. V and J are TRBV12-3 or TRBV12-4 and TRBJ1-1; D unclear. V was cut by 3 bases and J by 0 bases, with 8 bases left in between. CDR3 length: 14 residues. CDR3 region: CASSFQLMNTEAFF. For the CDR3, the DNA is TGTGCCAGCAGTTTCCAGCTCATGAACACTGAAGCTTTCTTT.

J is TRBJ1-5 and V is TRBV19; the D gene is possibly TRBD1 (6 bases). Deletions cut 4 bases from V and 0 bases from J, with 13 bases between. The germline gives CDR1 LNHDA, CDR2 SQIVND (reference sequence). The CDR3 has 16 residues. The CDR3 loop is CASSTGTIYSNQPQHF. Written as DNA, the CDR3 is TGTGCCAGTAGTACTGGGACAATCTATAGCAATCAGCCCCAGCATTTT.

This sequence joins TRBV27 and TRBJ2-6, with D possibly called TRBD1 or TRBD2 (5 bases each). V was cut by 5 bases and J by 4 bases, with 15 bases left in between. The germline gives CDR1 MNHEY, CDR2 SMNVEV (reference sequence). The CDR3 runs to 16 residues. The CDR3 region has the DNA TGTGCCAGCAGTACCCCCCTCGGGGCCGGGGCCAACGTCCTGACTTTC. This encodes CASSTPLGAGANVLTF.

The J gene is TRBJ2-1, the V gene TRBV3-1, with TRBD2 matching 7 bases. CDR1 is LGHDT, CDR2 YNNKEL, per germline (reference sequence). The CDR3 spans 14 residues. Unmatched junction bases numbered 9, after V lost 6 bases and J lost 7 bases. CDR3: CASRRAGVPNEQFF. For the CDR3, the DNA is TGTGCCAGCAGAAGGGCGGGAGTTCCGAATGAGCAGTTCTTC.

This clonotype is a singleton in its sample. The gene calls are TRBV12-3 or TRBV12-4 and TRBJ1-2; D unresolved. V was pared by 7 bases and J by 4 bases, with 13 bases between. The length of the CDR3 is 13 residues. The CDR3 spells CASTHLISYGYTF. CDR3 nucleotide sequence: TGTGCCAGCACCCACCTAATCAGCTATGGCTACACCTTC.

The chain links TRBV24-1 to TRBJ2-7, with TRBD1 matching 9 bases. CDR1 is KGHDR, CDR2 SFDVKD, per germline. The V gene end was trimmed by 6 bases and the J gene end by 3 bases; junction bases not matched to a gene: 2. This CDR3 has 13 residues. In nucleotides, the CDR3 is TGTGCCACCAGTTCGGGACAGGGCTACGAGCAGTACTTC. Amino acid sequence: CATSSGQGYEQYF.

The rearrangement joins TRBV20-1 to TRBJ2-5; 9 bases map to TRBD1. The CDR3 consists of 15 residues. Per the germline V gene, CDR1 is DFQATT and CDR2 is SNEGSKA (reference sequence). Trimming at V came to 3 bases and at J to 6 bases, leaving 11 bases not matched to a gene. The CDR3 sequence: CSARPSGQGWKTQYF. The CDR3 nucleotides read TGCAGTGCTAGGCCGTCCGGACAGGGGTGGAAGACCCAGTACTTC.

This clonotype was detected a few times. This chain links TRBV30 with TRBJ1-2, with D possibly matching TRBD1 (5 bases). Germline V lookup: CDR1 GTSNPN, CDR2 SVGIG (reference sequence). This CDR3 contains 13 residues. V lost 0 bases to trimming and J lost 6 bases, with 11 bases between them. CDR3 amino acids: CAWSVGQGDGYTF. CDR3 coding DNA: TGTGCCTGGAGTGTAGGTCAGGGAGATGGCTACACCTTC.

The J gene is TRBJ2-3, the V gene TRBV9, with unresolved D. The CDR3 is 13 amino acids. The germline CDR1 and CDR2 sequences are SGDLS and YYNGEE. Trimming cost V 0 bases and J 5 bases, with 7 bases left between them. The CDR3 sequence is CASSVDPGDTQYF. In nucleotides, the CDR3 is TGTGCCAGCAGCGTAGATCCGGGAGATACGCAGTATTTT.

DNA of the CDR3: TGTGCCAGCAGCCCCCCCGGCAGCACACAAGAGACCCAGTACTTC. Protein: CASSPPGSTQETQYF. J is TRBJ2-5 and V is TRBV6-1; no definite D call. The CDR3 runs 15 residues. In germline, CDR1 is MNHNS, CDR2 SASEGT. With 6 bases removed from V and 2 bases from J, the gap between germline ends came to 16 bases.

The rearrangement joins TRBV6-8 to TRBJ2-7; D unclear. V dropped 6 bases and J dropped 7 bases, with 7 bases sitting between them. Germline-derived CDR1 and CDR2 are MNHGY and SAAAGT. CDR3 length equals 10 residues. The CDR3 protein is CASSPLEQYF. In DNA form, the CDR3 reads TGTGCCAGCAGCCCTTTGGAGCAGTACTTC.